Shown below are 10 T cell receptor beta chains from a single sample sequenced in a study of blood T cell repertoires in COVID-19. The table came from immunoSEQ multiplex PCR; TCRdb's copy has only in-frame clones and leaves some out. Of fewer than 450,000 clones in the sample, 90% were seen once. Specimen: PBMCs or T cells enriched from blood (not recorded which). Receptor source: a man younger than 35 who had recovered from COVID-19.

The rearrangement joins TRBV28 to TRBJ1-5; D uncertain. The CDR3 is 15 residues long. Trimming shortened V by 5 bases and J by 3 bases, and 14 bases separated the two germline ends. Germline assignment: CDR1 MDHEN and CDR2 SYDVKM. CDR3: CASSLVRRPNQPQHF. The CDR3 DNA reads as TGTGCCAGCAGTCTGGTGAGGAGGCCCAATCAGCCCCAGCATTTT. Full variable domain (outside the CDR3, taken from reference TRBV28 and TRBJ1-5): DVKVTQSSRYLVKRTGEKVFLECVQDMDHENMFWYRQDPGLGLRLIYFSYDVKMKEKGDIPEGYSVSREKKERFSLILESASTNQTSMYLCASSLVRRPNQPQHFGDGTRLSIL.

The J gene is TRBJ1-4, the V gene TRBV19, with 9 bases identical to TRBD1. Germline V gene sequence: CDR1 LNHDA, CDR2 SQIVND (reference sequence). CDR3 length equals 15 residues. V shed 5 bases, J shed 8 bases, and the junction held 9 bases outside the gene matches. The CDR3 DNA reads TGTGCCAGTAGTTCCCGGACAGGGGCAGGAGAAAAACTGTTTTTT. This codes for CASSSRTGAGEKLFF.

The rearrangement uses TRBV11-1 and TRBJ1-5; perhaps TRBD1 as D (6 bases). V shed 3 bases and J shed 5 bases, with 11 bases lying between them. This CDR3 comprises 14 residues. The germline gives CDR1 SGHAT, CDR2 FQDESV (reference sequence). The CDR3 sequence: CASSFSGGDQPQHF. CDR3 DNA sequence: TGTGCCAGCAGCTTTTCGGGGGGCGATCAGCCCCAGCATTTT.

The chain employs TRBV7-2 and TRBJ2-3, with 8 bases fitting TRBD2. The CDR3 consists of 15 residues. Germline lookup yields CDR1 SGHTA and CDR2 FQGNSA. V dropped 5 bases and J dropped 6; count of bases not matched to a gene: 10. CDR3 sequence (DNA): TGTGCCAGCAGCCTTTTGGGACTAGTTACTGATACGCAGTATTTT. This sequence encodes CASSLLGLVTDTQYF.

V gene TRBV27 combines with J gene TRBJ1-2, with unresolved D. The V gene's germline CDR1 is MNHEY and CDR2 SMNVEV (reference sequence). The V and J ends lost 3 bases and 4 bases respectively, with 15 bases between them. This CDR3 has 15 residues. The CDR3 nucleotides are TGTGCCAGCAGTTTCATGGGTGCGGGAAGCTATGGCTACACCTTC. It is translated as CASSFMGAGSYGYTF.

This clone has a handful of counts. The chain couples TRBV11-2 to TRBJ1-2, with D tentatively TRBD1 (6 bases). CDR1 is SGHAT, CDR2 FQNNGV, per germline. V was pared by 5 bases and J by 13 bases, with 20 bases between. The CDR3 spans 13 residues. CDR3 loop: CASSPKNRVMPTF. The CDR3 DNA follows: TGTGCCAGCAGCCCGAAGAACAGGGTGATGCCCACCTTC.

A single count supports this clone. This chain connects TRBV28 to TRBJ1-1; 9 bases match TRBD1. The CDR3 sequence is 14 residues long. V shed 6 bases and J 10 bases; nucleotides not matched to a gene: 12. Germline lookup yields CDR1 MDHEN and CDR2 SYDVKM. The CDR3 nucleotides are TGTGCCAGCAGGACTACGGGACAGGGCCTTAGAGCTTTCTTT. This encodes CASRTTGQGLRAFF. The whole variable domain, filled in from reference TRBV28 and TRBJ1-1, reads DVKVTQSSRYLVKRTGEKVFLECVQDMDHENMFWYRQDPGLGLRLIYFSYDVKMKEKGDIPEGYSVSREKKERFSLILESASTNQTSMYLCASRTTGQGLRAFFGQGTRLTVV.

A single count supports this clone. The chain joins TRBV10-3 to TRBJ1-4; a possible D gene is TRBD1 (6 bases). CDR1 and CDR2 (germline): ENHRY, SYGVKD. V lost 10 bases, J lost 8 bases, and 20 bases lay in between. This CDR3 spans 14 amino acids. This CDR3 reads CATGGRGKGEKLFF. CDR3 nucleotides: TGTGCCACCGGCGGCAGGGGTAAAGGAGAAAAACTGTTTTTT.

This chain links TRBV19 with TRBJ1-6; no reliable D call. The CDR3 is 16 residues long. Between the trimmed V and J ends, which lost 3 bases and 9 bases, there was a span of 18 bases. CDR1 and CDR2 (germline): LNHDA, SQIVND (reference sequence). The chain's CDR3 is CASSIEARRRSSPLHF. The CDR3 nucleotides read TGTGCCAGTAGTATTGAAGCGAGAAGGCGGAGTTCACCCCTCCACTTT.

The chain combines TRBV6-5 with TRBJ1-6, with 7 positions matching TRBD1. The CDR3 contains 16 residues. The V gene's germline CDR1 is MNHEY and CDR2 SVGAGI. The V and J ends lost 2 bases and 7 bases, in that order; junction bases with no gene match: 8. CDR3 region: CASSYPYTGVNSPLHF. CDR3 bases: TGTGCCAGCAGTTACCCGTATACAGGGGTAAATTCACCCCTCCACTTT.